Listed below are T cell receptor beta chains from one sample, sequenced in a study of control samples from healthy donors and cancer patients. TCRdb's copy holds only in-frame clones and misses some; the assay was immunoSEQ multiplex PCR. This sample has about 160,000 clones; approximately 94% occur once, and the top ten carry about 9.3%. Sequenced input: blood. These receptors came from a middle-aged woman in good health. The conserved cysteine and the conserved F or W are not part of the CDR3 here. A D gene is named only where the DNA matches it firmly.

d_gene	v_gene	j_gene	CDR3aa
-	TRBV7-2	TRBJ2-5	ASSTESSGTFKETQY
-	TRBV7-9	TRBJ1-3	ASSPQQWRNTIY
TRBD1	TRBV7-9	TRBJ2-5	ASRVTGLETQY
-	TRBV10-3	TRBJ1-1	AITSAGEVNTEAF
TRBD2	TRBV5-1	TRBJ2-7	ASSPVAGTYEQY
-	TRBV19	TRBJ1-2	ASSIARYGYT
TRBD1	TRBV5-1	TRBJ2-2	ASSRGQGGTGELF
TRBD1	TRBV2	TRBJ1-5	ASSDRWGNQPQH
-	TRBV27	TRBJ1-5	ASSLSMQISNQPQH
-	TRBV9	TRBJ2-1	ASSDTSYNEQF
-	TRBV5-3	TRBJ2-7	ARSLEVATYEQY
-	TRBV5-4	TRBJ2-4	ASSLGTGGWAKNIQY
-	TRBV9	TRBJ2-5	ASSGTDKQTQY
-	TRBV2	TRBJ1-1	ASSEATGYAKDAF
TRBD1	TRBV6-6	TRBJ2-2	ASSQQGADTGELF
-	TRBV6-5	TRBJ1-1	ASSYAGGGGSTEAF
-	TRBV7-2	TRBJ1-4	ASSLGTLNEKLF
-	TRBV5-1	TRBJ1-2	ASSFDIPSPRYGYT
-	TRBV7-2	TRBJ1-1	ASSLQTVNTEAF
-	TRBV3-1/TRBV3-2	TRBJ2-7	ASSQIYGDNTYEQY
TRBD1	TRBV19	TRBJ1-1	ASSTRTGGRGDTEAF
TRBD1	TRBV5-8	TRBJ2-2	ASRLLPGQGTGELF
-	TRBV5-6	TRBJ1-4	ASSLIGGAGLNEKLF
-	TRBV9	TRBJ2-5	ASSAARGETQY
-	TRBV3-1/TRBV3-2	TRBJ1-3	ASSQDVGDGNTIY
TRBD1	TRBV19	TRBJ1-5	ASSIQDRRDQPQH
-	TRBV14	TRBJ2-7	ASSQAQNPYEQY
-	TRBV4-1	TRBJ1-1	ASSLGPRTEAF
-	TRBV11-2	TRBJ2-5	ASSRAWGQQETQY
-	TRBV7-2	TRBJ1-2	ASSSLVGLGYGGYT
TRBD2	TRBV19	TRBJ2-1	ASSGGGQASYNEQF
TRBD2	TRBV25-1	TRBJ2-3	ASSVFGGRGSTDTQY
-	TRBV5-1	TRBJ2-5	ASSLAPGNQETQY
TRBD2	TRBV18	TRBJ2-7	ASSLASGAQY
TRBD2	TRBV4-3	TRBJ2-1	ASSQGMAGGREQF
-	TRBV9	TRBJ1-4	ASSVAGGGEKLF
TRBD1	TRBV7-9	TRBJ1-1	ASSPPGQENTEAF
-	TRBV6-5	TRBJ1-6	ASDGSYSYNSPLH
TRBD1	TRBV4-1	TRBJ1-2	ASSADPGTDYGYT
TRBD1	TRBV15	TRBJ1-2	ATSPGGGVTNYGYT
-	TRBV6-5	TRBJ1-1	ASSRAPNTEAF
-	TRBV27	TRBJ1-1	ASSLAGHLNTEAF
TRBD2	TRBV29-1	TRBJ2-7	SVALVRGTYEQY
TRBD1	TRBV2	TRBJ2-5	ASRGQGLGQETQY
TRBD1	TRBV19	TRBJ1-2	ASNPVPGQRSYGYT
-	TRBV12-3/TRBV12-4	TRBJ1-1	ASSHRQTQAF
-	TRBV7-9	TRBJ1-2	ASSFGAGDYGYT
-	TRBV3-1/TRBV3-2	TRBJ1-2	ASSQDDGHLEYGYT
-	TRBV28	TRBJ1-1	ASSLGYTEAF
-	TRBV5-1	TRBJ1-1	ASSLLQGRDTEAF
TRBD1	TRBV3-1/TRBV3-2	TRBJ2-7	ASSQDLDRAYEQY
-	TRBV7-9	TRBJ1-1	ASSLGIGRANTEAF